Listed below are T cell receptor beta chains from one sample, sequenced in a study of T-cell reconstitution after alpha-beta-depleted transplantation in children. From the PCR reads, TCRdb called clonotypes with MiXCR, one entry per CDR3 protein. Of 200,000 to 300,000 distinct CDR3 sequences in the sample, about 25% are singletons; the top ten hold about 2.6%. The material was PBMCs, obtained before TCRalphabeta/CD19-depleted stem cell transplant. Receptors were obtained from a girl under 10 years old with Fanconi anemia, due to receive a stem cell transplant. Both conserved end residues are part of each CDR3. D genes are given only for firm matches. Clone size is shown for a subset of rows, as once, few, many or a class of expanded clone.

V	D	J	size	CDR3	DNA
TRBV7-3	TRBD2	TRBJ2-1	-	CASSRTGGPYNEQFF	TGTGCCAGCAGCCGCACGGGGGGGCCTTACAATGAGCAGTTCTTC
TRBV7-2	TRBD1	TRBJ2-7	-	CASSQDRGPFYEQYF	TGTGCCAGCAGTCAGGACAGGGGGCCCTTCTACGAGCAGTACTTC
TRBV20-1	TRBD1	TRBJ2-7	-	CSAPDRIPYEQYF	TGCAGTGCACCGGACAGGATCCCATACGAGCAGTACTTC
TRBV7-2	TRBD2	TRBJ2-1	-	CASSLSYSGGFREQFF	TGTGCCAGCAGCTTAAGTTATAGCGGGGGGTTCAGGGAGCAGTTCTTC
TRBV4-2	-	TRBJ2-3	many	CASSSWTGGDTQYF	TGTGCCAGCAGCTCGTGGACTGGAGGAGATACGCAGTATTTT
TRBV7-6	TRBD2	TRBJ2-1	many	CASSLASWLAGGEYYNEQFF	TGTGCCAGCAGCTTAGCGAGTTGGCTAGCGGGGGGGGAATACTACAATGAGCAGTTCTTC
TRBV28	-	TRBJ2-1	-	CASSYAGGSYNEQFF	TGTGCCAGCAGTTATGCCGGGGGCTCCTACAATGAGCAGTTCTTC
TRBV10-3	-	TRBJ2-2	few	CAISAGMTGELFF	TGTGCCATCTCGGCGGGGATGACCGGGGAGCTGTTTTTT
TRBV28	TRBD1	TRBJ2-7	-	CASRRLGQGTSYEQYF	TGTGCCAGCAGAAGATTGGGACAGGGAACATCCTACGAGCAGTACTTC
TRBV29-1	-	TRBJ2-5	many	CSVVVETQYF	TGCAGCGTTGTGGTGGAGACCCAGTACTTC